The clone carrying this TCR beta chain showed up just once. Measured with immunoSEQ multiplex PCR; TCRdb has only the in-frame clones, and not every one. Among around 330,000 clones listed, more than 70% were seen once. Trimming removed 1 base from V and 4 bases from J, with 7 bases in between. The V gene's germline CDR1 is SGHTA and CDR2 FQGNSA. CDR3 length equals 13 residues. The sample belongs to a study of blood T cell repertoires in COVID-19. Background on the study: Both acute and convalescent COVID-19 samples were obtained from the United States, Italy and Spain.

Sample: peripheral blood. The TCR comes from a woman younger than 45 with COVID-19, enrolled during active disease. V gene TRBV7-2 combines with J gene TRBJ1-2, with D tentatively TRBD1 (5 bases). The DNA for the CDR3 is TGTGCCAGCAGCTTAGTGGGGGGCTATGGCTACACCTTC. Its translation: CASSLVGGYGYTF.